These T cell receptor beta chains were read from a single sample in a study of OX40 agonist ivuxolimab in advanced cancers. Profiling relied on immunoSEQ multiplex PCR, and the TCRdb table lists in-frame clones only, not all of them. The data contain more than 30,000 clones, 70% to 85% of them singletons. The source was CD4+ or CD8+ T cells sorted from blood, collected in a trial of the OX40 agonist ivuxolimab. The receptors originated from an adult with an advanced solid tumor such as melanoma, head and neck, liver or kidney cancer. Both conserved end residues are part of each CDR3. The D gene is left open where the match is weak. Where a row states a size, it is once, few, many or the class of an expanded clone; other rows omit it.

V gene,clone size,J gene,D gene,CDR3 DNA,CDR3 protein
TRBV4-1,few,TRBJ1-1,NA,TGCGCCAGCAGCCACACCGGCACTGAAGCTTTCTTT,CASSHTGTEAFF
TRBV5-1,NA,TRBJ1-4,NA,TGCGCCAGCAGAACGACAGTGAAGAATGAAAAACTGTTTTTT,CASRTTVKNEKLFF
TRBV18,NA,TRBJ2-7,NA,TGTGCCAGCTCACCAAAACAGAAATCCTACGAGCAGTACTTC,CASSPKQKSYEQYF
TRBV6-1,NA,TRBJ1-5,NA,TGTGCCAGCACCCTGGGGAGCAATCAGCCCCAGCATTTT,CASTLGSNQPQHF
TRBV15,NA,TRBJ1-5,NA,TGTGCCACCAGCAGAGCATTAGATCAGCCCCAGCATTTT,CATSRALDQPQHF
TRBV5-6,once,TRBJ2-1,NA,TGTGCCAGCAGCTTGGTGGGGGGCGTGCAGTTCTTC,CASSLVGGVQFF
TRBV30,NA,TRBJ1-3,NA,TGTGCCTGGAGTGTACAGTCGGGAGGAAACACCATATATTTT,CAWSVQSGGNTIYF
TRBV9,NA,TRBJ2-3,NA,TGTGCCAGCAGCGTAGAGGGGGGCTCGGGATCAGATACGCAGTATTTT,CASSVEGGSGSDTQYF
TRBV6-5,NA,TRBJ2-7,TRBD2,TGTGCCAGCAAACCGGGACTAGCGGGTCCTACTGAGTACTTC,CASKPGLAGPTEYF
TRBV18,NA,TRBJ2-5,NA,TGTGCCAGCTCACCTGGCCAGAAAGAGACCCAGTACTTC,CASSPGQKETQYF
TRBV6-4,few,TRBJ2-3,TRBD2,TGTGCCAGCAGTGACTCTAGCGGGGGGGCAGATACGCAGTATTTT,CASSDSSGGADTQYF